The 29 T cell receptor beta chains below come from one sample, sequenced in a study of response to subunit inactivated influenza vaccine. TCRdb redid the calling of the RT-PCR reads with MiXCR, one entry per CDR3 protein. The sample holds 600,000 to 850,000 distinct CDR3 sequences, less than 15% seen once. This sample comprised PBMCs from blood, obtained around 15 days before vaccination. Receptors were obtained from a man in his fifties or sixties who received an inactivated influenza vaccine.

A single count supports this clonotype. This chain joins TRBV20-1 and TRBJ2-7, with D possibly TRBD1 on 6 matching bases. V lost 3 bases to trimming and J lost 2 bases, with 14 bases between them. The CDR3 runs 14 residues. Germline values: CDR1 DFQATT, CDR2 SNEGSKA (reference sequence). CDR3 in DNA: TGCAGTGCTAGTGTAGGACAGCGTCCCTACGAGCAGTACTTC. This codes for CSASVGQRPYEQYF.

The V gene is TRBV6-1, the J gene TRBJ1-1; 9 bases agree with TRBD1. CDR1 is MNHNS and CDR2 is SASEGT in the germline V gene. This CDR3 comprises 14 residues. J lost 4 bases, V lost 6 bases, and 6 bases had no gene match. The CDR3 protein is CASRKDRGFTEAFF. The CDR3 DNA sequence: TGTGCCAGCAGGAAAGACAGGGGGTTCACTGAAGCTTTCTTT.

Only a few counts were recorded for this clonotype. This sequence joins TRBV30 and TRBJ1-5, with D hard to call. There are 12 residues in the CDR3. V lost 0 bases, J lost 4 bases, and 4 bases lay in between. Germline CDR1 is GTSNPN and CDR2 is SVGIG (reference sequence). CDR3 sequence: CAWSVGNQPQHF. CDR3 bases: TGTGCCTGGAGTGTCGGGAATCAGCCCCAGCATTTT.

In this sample, this clonotype turned up a few times. The chain employs TRBV5-1 and TRBJ2-7, with D perhaps matching TRBD1 (5 bases). V was clipped by 2 bases and J by 4 bases, with 13 bases between them. Germline V CDR1 and CDR2: SGHRS, YFSETQ. The CDR3 totals 14 residues. The CDR3 here is CASSLTGKVYEQYF. The CDR3 DNA follows: TGCGCCAGCAGCTTAACAGGAAAGGTGTACGAGCAGTACTTC.

This clonotype was recorded a few times. The chain has TRBV5-6 and TRBJ1-6; tentative D call: TRBD1 (5 bases). The V end was cut by 0 bases, the J end by 9 bases, with 13 bases between. Germline V gives CDR1 SGHDT, CDR2 YYEEEE. This CDR3 comprises 15 residues. CDR3 amino acids: CASSLAGPTRSPLHF. For the CDR3, the DNA is TGTGCCAGCAGCTTGGCGGGACCTACCCGTTCACCCCTCCACTTT.

The gene calls are TRBV20-1 and TRBJ2-5; 13 bases fit TRBD2. Per germline, CDR1 DFQATT and CDR2 SNEGSKA (reference sequence). The V segment lost 1 base and the J segment 5 bases; nucleotides outside the gene matches: 1. The CDR3 is 14 amino acids. The CDR3 DNA is TGCAGTGCTAGAGGGACTAGCGGGGGTGAGACCCAGTACTTC. It translates to CSARGTSGGETQYF.

This clonotype occurred a few times. The gene calls are TRBV11-2 and TRBJ2-1; 9 bases are shared with TRBD2. Germline V gives CDR1 SGHAT, CDR2 FQNNGV. V lost 2 bases and J lost 3; bases outside the gene matches: 8. CDR3 length equals 17 residues. The CDR3 sequence is CASSLTGTSLFYNEQFF. Here the CDR3 DNA reads TGTGCCAGCAGCTTAACCGGGACTAGCCTTTTCTACAATGAGCAGTTCTTC.

This clonotype has a handful of counts. The chain is built from TRBV11-1 and TRBJ2-2; TRBD2 aligns across 7 bases. CDR3 length: 20 residues. Germline trimming cut 2 bases from V and 3 bases from J; bases unmatched to any gene: 18. CDR1 SGHAT and CDR2 FQDESV come from the germline V gene (reference sequence). The CDR3 coding sequence is TGTGCCAGCAGCTTAACAACCTCGCGGGGAGGGACCGGGGACACCGGGGAGCTGTTTTTT. This codes for CASSLTTSRGGTGDTGELFF.

V is TRBV9 and J is TRBJ2-5; TRBD2 might be the D (5 bases). Germline values: CDR1 SGDLS, CDR2 YYNGEE. The V end lost 5 bases, the J end lost 5 bases, and 19 bases lay between the germline ends. The CDR3 has 15 residues. CDR3 sequence (DNA): TGTGCCAGCAGTGGGGTAGTAGGCCGAGGGGAGACCCAGTACTTC. It encodes CASSGVVGRGETQYF.

This clonotype came up a few times. The chain links TRBV7-8 to TRBJ2-3; 10 bases fit TRBD2. The junction had 5 bases not matched to a gene; V was cut back by 2 bases and J by 3 bases. CDR3 length: 16 residues. CDR1 is SGHVS and CDR2 is FQNEAQ in the germline V gene. The CDR3 sequence is CASSLLSGRATDTQYF. The DNA for the CDR3 is TGTGCCAGCAGCTTACTCAGCGGGAGGGCGACAGATACGCAGTATTTT.

At least ten counts were recorded for this clonotype. The chain couples TRBV28 to TRBJ2-2; D is uncertain. V was clipped by 1 base and J by 1 base, with 4 bases between them. The germline CDR1 and CDR2 sequences are MDHEN and SYDVKM. This CDR3 spans 14 amino acids. The CDR3 nucleotides are TGTGCCAGCAGTTTATTCCGGAACACCGGGGAGCTGTTTTTT. It yields the protein CASSLFRNTGELFF.

This clonotype has only a few counts. The chain links TRBV6-2 or TRBV6-3 to TRBJ2-1; 11 bases are a match to TRBD2. V was clipped by 0 bases and J by 6 bases; unmatched bases: 1. The V gene's germline CDR1 is MNHEY and CDR2 SVGEGT. This CDR3 region has 15 residues. The CDR3 DNA sequence: TGTGCCAGCAGTTACTCGGGGACTAGCGGCAATGAGCAGTTCTTC. Translating gives CASSYSGTSGNEQFF.

The sample holds a few counts of this clonotype. J is TRBJ1-1 and V is TRBV28, with 10 bases that match TRBD1. There are 13 residues in the CDR3. V gave up 0 bases and J gave up 10 bases; unmatched junction bases: 2. Germline V gives CDR1 MDHEN, CDR2 SYDVKM. CDR3 amino acids: CASSLWDRGIAFF. CDR3 nucleotide sequence: TGTGCCAGCAGTTTATGGGACAGGGGGATAGCTTTCTTT.

This clonotype was counted only a few times. The chain uses TRBV20-1 and TRBJ2-6, with D hard to call. The germline V and J ends were trimmed by 4 bases and 0 bases, with 7 bases remaining between them. The germline gives CDR1 DFQATT, CDR2 SNEGSKA (reference sequence). The CDR3 runs to 14 residues. The CDR3 here is CSAISSSGANVLTF. The DNA for the CDR3 is TGCAGTGCTATTAGCTCCTCTGGGGCCAACGTCCTGACTTTC.

This clonotype was detected only a few times. The rearrangement uses TRBV7-2 and TRBJ2-2, with TRBD2 matching 10 bases. J was trimmed by 6 bases and V by 2 bases; bases with no gene match: 3. CDR3 size: 15 residues. From germline, CDR1 is SGHTA and CDR2 FQGNSA. The CDR3 nucleotides read TGTGCCAGCAGCTTACGAGCGGGGGGGCCCGGGGAGCTGTTTTTT. This sequence encodes CASSLRAGGPGELFF.

V is TRBV12-3 or TRBV12-4 and J is TRBJ2-4; D call uncertain. The germline V and J ends were trimmed by 6 bases and 7 bases, with 16 bases remaining between them. CDR3 size: 14 residues. The CDR3 loop is CASSQDQILNIQYF. CDR3 DNA sequence: TGTGCCAGCAGCCAGGACCAGATCCTGAACATTCAGTACTTC.

This chain joins TRBV7-3 and TRBJ2-5; 8 nucleotides align to TRBD2. With 9 bases clipped from V and 5 bases from J, the junction kept 11 bases outside the gene matches. The germline CDR1 and CDR2 sequences are SGHTA and FQGTGA. The CDR3 totals 14 residues. The CDR3 protein is CASAAGGAGETQYF. The CDR3, as DNA: TGTGCCAGTGCGGCGGGGGGAGCTGGGGAGACCCAGTACTTC.

V usage is TRBV12-3 or TRBV12-4 and J usage is TRBJ2-7; possibly TRBD1 for D (6 bases). V was cut by 0 bases and J by 5 bases, with 17 bases left in between. There are 16 residues in the CDR3. Here the CDR3 DNA reads TGTGCCAGCAGTTTAGCTCTCCGAGTCAGGGGTAACGAGCAGTACTTC. Translating it yields CASSLALRVRGNEQYF.

This clonotype was found a few times. The chain has TRBV5-5 and TRBJ1-1; D call uncertain. Germline V gene data show CDR1 as SGHKS and CDR2 as YYEKEE (reference sequence). The V end lost 2 bases, the J end lost 2 bases, and 13 bases lay between the germline ends. The CDR3 has 15 residues. The CDR3 is CASSFYGDGNTEAFF. The CDR3 nucleotides read TGTGCCAGCAGCTTCTACGGGGATGGTAACACTGAAGCTTTCTTT.

This chain links TRBV3-1 with TRBJ2-7, with D uncertain. This CDR3 region has 11 residues. Deletions cut 2 bases from V and 6 bases from J, with 5 bases between. Germline assignment: CDR1 LGHDT and CDR2 YNNKEL (reference sequence). CDR3 coding DNA: TGTGCCAGCAGCCAATGGACCGAGCAGTACTTC. This encodes CASSQWTEQYF.

The chain's CDR3 is CASSPPTSGRAPVAQYF. The CDR3 region has the DNA TGTGCCAGCAGCCCCCCGACTAGCGGGAGGGCCCCTGTTGCGCAGTATTTT. The rearrangement joins TRBV7-3 to TRBJ2-3; TRBD2 matches 14 bases. Germline V lookup: CDR1 SGHTA, CDR2 FQGTGA. The CDR3 is 17 residues long. Trimming at V came to 5 bases and at J to 10 bases, leaving 14 bases not matched to a gene.

This sequence joins TRBV5-5 and TRBJ1-2; D remains ambiguous. The germline V and J ends were trimmed by 0 bases and 4 bases, with 19 bases remaining between them. This CDR3 spans 17 amino acids. The germline CDR1 and CDR2 sequences are SGHKS and YYEKEE (reference sequence). CDR3 nucleotide sequence: TGTGCCAGCAGCTTGGGAGCCATATCAGGTCCCGTCTATGGCTACACCTTC. Protein product: CASSLGAISGPVYGYTF. The entire variable domain, with the rest obtained from reference TRBV5-5 and TRBJ1-2, is as follows: DAGVTQSPTHLIKTRGQQVTLRCSPISGHKSVSWYQQVLGQGPQFIFQYYEKEERGRGNFPDRFSARQFPNYSSELNVNALLLGDSALYLCASSLGAISGPVYGYTFGSGTRLTVV.

This clonotype was recorded at least ten times. V is TRBV5-1 and J is TRBJ1-4, with a weak D call TRBD1 (5 bases). Trimming shortened V by 4 bases and J by 7 bases, and 14 bases separated the two germline ends. The CDR3 has 14 residues. Per the germline V gene, CDR1 is SGHRS and CDR2 is YFSETQ. CDR3 loop: CASSEGSVGEKLFF. The CDR3 DNA follows: TGCGCCAGCAGCGAGGGGAGTGTAGGTGAAAAACTGTTTTTT.

V and J are TRBV7-9 and TRBJ2-1; weak D call: TRBD2 (5 bases). CDR1 SEHNR and CDR2 FQNEAQ come from the germline V gene (reference sequence). The CDR3 spans 16 residues. V shed 5 bases and J shed 6 bases, with 20 bases lying between them. The DNA for the CDR3 is TGTGCCAGCAGCCCGATTCCAGGACTGACGAGCAATGAGCAGTTCTTC. Translating gives CASSPIPGLTSNEQFF.

This clonotype was picked up a small number of times. V and J are TRBV4-3 and TRBJ2-7, with D perhaps given as TRBD1 or TRBD2 (5 bases each). V lost 3 bases and J lost 4, with 16 bases in between. In germline, CDR1 is LGHNA, CDR2 YSLEER. The CDR3 contains 15 residues. The CDR3 loop reads CASSQLRDPIYEQYF. The DNA for the CDR3 is TGCGCCAGCAGCCAGCTCCGGGACCCAATTTACGAGCAGTACTTC.

In the case of this clonotype: A clone one base away is much larger, so this may be a read error. This chain joins TRBV6-2 or TRBV6-3 and TRBJ2-1; TRBD2 matches at 7 bases. Germline CDR1 is MNHEY and CDR2 is SVGEGT. The CDR3 is made up of 14 amino acids. Germline trimming cut 5 bases from V and 0 bases from J; bases unmatched to any gene: 1. CDR3 DNA sequence: TGTGCCAGCAGTCGGGACTACTCCTACAATGAGCAGTTCTTC. Translated: CASSRDYSYNEQFF.

There are a few counts of this clonotype. This chain connects TRBV14 to TRBJ2-3; tentative D call: TRBD1 (6 bases). Trimming pared 4 bases from V and 1 base from J, leaving 12 bases between. This CDR3 is 15 amino acids long. Germline CDR1 and CDR2: SGHDN and FVKESK. This chain's CDR3 is CASSPFNRGTDTQYF. The CDR3 coding sequence is TGTGCCAGCAGCCCATTCAACAGGGGCACAGATACGCAGTATTTT.

Written as DNA, the CDR3 is TGTGCCAGCAGGAAATCGGGACAGAACACCGGGGAGCTGTTTTTT. It encodes CASRKSGQNTGELFF. This chain links TRBV6-1 with TRBJ2-2, with D perhaps matching TRBD1 (6 bases). Germline-derived CDR1 and CDR2 are MNHNS and SASEGT. Trimming cost V 6 bases and J 1 base, with 12 bases left between them. The CDR3 totals 15 residues.

This clonotype was observed a handful of times. The chain is built from TRBV5-5 and TRBJ2-1, with D tentatively TRBD2 (7 bases). V was cut by 9 bases and J by 2 bases, with 18 bases left in between. CDR1 SGHKS and CDR2 YYEKEE come from the germline V gene (reference sequence). This CDR3 contains 15 residues. CDR3: CATRRGGGAYNEQFF. Here the CDR3 DNA reads TGTGCCACCCGCCGAGGGGGGGGCGCCTACAATGAGCAGTTCTTC.